Listed below are T cell receptor beta chains from one sample, sequenced in a study of CD8 T cells in ankylosing spondylitis. TCRdb analysed the 5' RACE reads with MiXCR anew, one entry per CDR3 protein. The sample consists of roughly 40,000 distinct CDR3 sequences, roughly 2.5% of them appearing once. Sequencing was done on a sample of blood, either unsorted or a sorted T cell fraction (not recorded which). These receptors all come from a male donor with ankylosing spondylitis or in good health (not recorded which). Each CDR3 is given with its conserved first and last residue. A D gene is named only where the DNA matches it firmly. Clone sizes are given selectively: once, few, many, or a class where the clone is expanded.

CDR3 DNA: TGTGCCAGCAGTACAGGGCACTGTCCCTGGCGCCAGCATTTT
CDR3 protein: CASSTGHCPWRQHF
J gene: TRBJ1-5
V gene: TRBV7-4
clone size: many
D gene: NA

CDR3 DNA: TGTGCCAGCAGCCAAAAGGGTGCGGTAAACACAGATACGCAGTATTTT
CDR3 protein: CASSQKGAVNTDTQYF
J gene: TRBJ2-3
V gene: TRBV9
clone size: many
D gene: NA

CDR3 DNA: TGTGCCAGCAGCGTAGAAGGACGGCGCACAGATACGCAGTATTTT
CDR3 protein: CASSVEGRRTDTQYF
J gene: TRBJ2-3
V gene: TRBV9
clone size: many
D gene: NA

CDR3 DNA: TGTGCCAGCAGCGCCACCGGACTAGCGGGAGCTTACGAGCAGTACTTC
CDR3 protein: CASSATGLAGAYEQYF
J gene: TRBJ2-7
V gene: TRBV9
clone size: many
D gene: TRBD2

CDR3 DNA: TGTGCCAGCAGCGTCCTCCCCGGGGAGCTGTTTTTT
CDR3 protein: CASSVLPGELFF
J gene: TRBJ2-2
V gene: TRBV9
clone size: many
D gene: NA

CDR3 DNA: TGTGCCAGCAGCGTAGTACTAGCGGGTAGTATGAACACCGGGGAGCTGTTTTTT
CDR3 protein: CASSVVLAGSMNTGELFF
J gene: TRBJ2-2
V gene: TRBV9
clone size: many
D gene: TRBD2

CDR3 DNA: TGTGCCAGCAGCGGTCCGGGACAGGGAAACTCTGGGGCCAACGTCCTGACTTTC
CDR3 protein: CASSGPGQGNSGANVLTF
J gene: TRBJ2-6
V gene: TRBV9
clone size: many
D gene: TRBD1

CDR3 DNA: TGTGCCAGCAGCGTATTTGGTGGGAGGGCCGGCGAGCAGTACTTC
CDR3 protein: CASSVFGGRAGEQYF
J gene: TRBJ2-7
V gene: TRBV9
clone size: many
D gene: TRBD2

CDR3 DNA: TGTGCCAGCAGAAAACTAGCGGCGAACACCGGGGAGCTGTTTTTT
CDR3 protein: CASRKLAANTGELFF
J gene: TRBJ2-2
V gene: TRBV9
clone size: many
D gene: TRBD2

CDR3 DNA: TGTGCCAGCAGCGTAGACGCTTCCACCGGGGAGCTGTTTTTT
CDR3 protein: CASSVDASTGELFF
J gene: TRBJ2-2
V gene: TRBV9
clone size: many
D gene: NA

CDR3 DNA: TGTGCCAGCAGCGCCGGTACCGGGACGGCCGTCGACGAGCAGTACTTC
CDR3 protein: CASSAGTGTAVDEQYF
J gene: TRBJ2-7
V gene: TRBV9
clone size: many
D gene: NA

CDR3 DNA: TGTGCCAGCAGCCCCTCCGGACAGGGTTGGCAGCCCCAGCATTTT
CDR3 protein: CASSPSGQGWQPQHF
J gene: TRBJ1-5
V gene: TRBV9
clone size: NA
D gene: TRBD1

CDR3 DNA: TGTGCCAGCAGCGTAGGTAATAGCGGGAGTCACAATGAGCAGTTCTTC
CDR3 protein: CASSVGNSGSHNEQFF
J gene: TRBJ2-1
V gene: TRBV9
clone size: many
D gene: TRBD2

CDR3 DNA: TGTGCCAGCAGCGTACAATCAAGGAGTGAAAAACTGTTTTTT
CDR3 protein: CASSVQSRSEKLFF
J gene: TRBJ1-4
V gene: TRBV9
clone size: many
D gene: NA

CDR3 DNA: TGTGCCAGCAGCGCGGACAGGGGGCGAGGGGAGACCCAGTACTTC
CDR3 protein: CASSADRGRGETQYF
J gene: TRBJ2-5
V gene: TRBV9
clone size: many
D gene: TRBD1

CDR3 DNA: TGTGCCAGCAGCGTCCAGAGGGGGGGGGTCGGGGAGCTGTTTTTT
CDR3 protein: CASSVQRGGVGELFF
J gene: TRBJ2-2
V gene: TRBV9
clone size: many
D gene: NA

CDR3 DNA: TGTGCCAGCAGCGTAGATGGGGGCCGGGGCGAGACCCAGTACTTC
CDR3 protein: CASSVDGGRGETQYF
J gene: TRBJ2-5
V gene: TRBV9
clone size: NA
D gene: NA

CDR3 DNA: TGTGCCAGCAGCATTCGACAGAGGGGTTACTACAATGAGCAGTTCTTC
CDR3 protein: CASSIRQRGYYNEQFF
J gene: TRBJ2-1
V gene: TRBV9
clone size: many
D gene: NA

CDR3 DNA: TGTGCCAGCAGCGCCGAGGCCCGTAGCGGGAGTCGACACACCGGGGAGCTGTTTTTT
CDR3 protein: CASSAEARSGSRHTGELFF
J gene: TRBJ2-2
V gene: TRBV9
clone size: many
D gene: TRBD2

CDR3 DNA: TGTGCCAGCAGCCCCCGTGAGGCGGGAGGGCGGGGTGAGCAGTTCTTC
CDR3 protein: CASSPREAGGRGEQFF
J gene: TRBJ2-1
V gene: TRBV9
clone size: many
D gene: TRBD2

CDR3 DNA: TGTGCCAGCAGCGTAGGGGAGGGGTGGGACACCGGGGAGCTGTTTTTT
CDR3 protein: CASSVGEGWDTGELFF
J gene: TRBJ2-2
V gene: TRBV9
clone size: few
D gene: TRBD2

CDR3 DNA: TGTGCCAGCAGCGATCATAGGACAGGCGGGAATACGCAGTATTTT
CDR3 protein: CASSDHRTGGNTQYF
J gene: TRBJ2-3
V gene: TRBV9
clone size: many
D gene: NA

CDR3 DNA: TGTGCCAGCTCTTCCCCCGGGGGGCTAGGTCCTAGCGGGAGAGGTTTGATCGGGGAGCTGTTTTTT
CDR3 protein: CASSSPGGLGPSGRGLIGELFF
J gene: TRBJ2-2
V gene: TRBV7-9
clone size: many
D gene: TRBD2

CDR3 DNA: TGTGCCAGCAGCGTAGTAGGGGGCACCGGGGAGCTGTTTTTT
CDR3 protein: CASSVVGGTGELFF
J gene: TRBJ2-2
V gene: TRBV9
clone size: many
D gene: NA

CDR3 DNA: TGTGCCAGCAGCGTAGGGGCTAGCGGGAGAGGGGGAGAAGAGACCCAGTACTTC
CDR3 protein: CASSVGASGRGGEETQYF
J gene: TRBJ2-5
V gene: TRBV9
clone size: many
D gene: TRBD2

CDR3 DNA: TGTGCCAGCAGCGTACTTACCGCCGATGGGGGCTACACCTTC
CDR3 protein: CASSVLTADGGYTF
J gene: TRBJ1-2
V gene: TRBV9
clone size: many
D gene: NA

CDR3 DNA: TGTGCCAGCAGCGTAGAGGCAGGGGCCGGGGAGCTGTTTTTT
CDR3 protein: CASSVEAGAGELFF
J gene: TRBJ2-2
V gene: TRBV9
clone size: many
D gene: NA

CDR3 DNA: TGTGCCAGCAGCGTAGCAAACCGTAAAGATACGCAGTATTTT
CDR3 protein: CASSVANRKDTQYF
J gene: TRBJ2-3
V gene: TRBV9
clone size: many
D gene: NA

CDR3 DNA: TGTGCCAGCAGCCCCCGACCCGCATCGGAGACCCAGTACTTC
CDR3 protein: CASSPRPASETQYF
J gene: TRBJ2-5
V gene: TRBV9
clone size: many
D gene: NA

CDR3 DNA: TGTGCCAGCAGCCAGGGGGGAGGGTTCGAGGGTCAGCCCCAGCATTTT
CDR3 protein: CASSQGGGFEGQPQHF
J gene: TRBJ1-5
V gene: TRBV9
clone size: many
D gene: TRBD1

CDR3 DNA: TGTGCCAGTACCCGTTCACTAGCGCAGCAAGAGACCCAGTACTTC
CDR3 protein: CASTRSLAQQETQYF
J gene: TRBJ2-5
V gene: TRBV9
clone size: many
D gene: TRBD2

CDR3 DNA: TGTGCCAGCAGCGTGGACAGTTATACCTACGAGCAGTACTTC
CDR3 protein: CASSVDSYTYEQYF
J gene: TRBJ2-7
V gene: TRBV9
clone size: many
D gene: NA

CDR3 DNA: TGTGCCAGCAGCGTAGGGGAAGAGAGGGATACGCAGTATTTT
CDR3 protein: CASSVGEERDTQYF
J gene: TRBJ2-3
V gene: TRBV9
clone size: many
D gene: NA